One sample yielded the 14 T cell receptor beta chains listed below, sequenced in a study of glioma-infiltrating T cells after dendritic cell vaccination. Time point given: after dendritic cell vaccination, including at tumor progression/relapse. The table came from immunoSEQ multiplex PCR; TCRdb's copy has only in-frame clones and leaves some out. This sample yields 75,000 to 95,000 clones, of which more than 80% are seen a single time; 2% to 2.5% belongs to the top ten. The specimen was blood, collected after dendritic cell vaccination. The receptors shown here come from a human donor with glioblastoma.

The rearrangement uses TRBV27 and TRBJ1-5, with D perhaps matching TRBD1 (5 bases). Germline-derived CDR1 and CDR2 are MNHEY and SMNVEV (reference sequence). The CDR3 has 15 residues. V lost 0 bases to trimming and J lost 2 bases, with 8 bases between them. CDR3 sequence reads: CASSLSGGGNQPQHF. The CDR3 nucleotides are TGTGCCAGCAGTTTATCCGGGGGAGGCAATCAGCCCCAGCATTTT.

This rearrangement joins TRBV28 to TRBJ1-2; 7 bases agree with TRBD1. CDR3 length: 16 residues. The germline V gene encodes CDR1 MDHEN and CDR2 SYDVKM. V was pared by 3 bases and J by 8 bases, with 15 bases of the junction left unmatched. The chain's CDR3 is CASSFSGSTGEEGYTF. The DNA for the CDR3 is TGTGCCAGCAGTTTTTCGGGATCTACAGGGGAGGAAGGCTACACCTTC.

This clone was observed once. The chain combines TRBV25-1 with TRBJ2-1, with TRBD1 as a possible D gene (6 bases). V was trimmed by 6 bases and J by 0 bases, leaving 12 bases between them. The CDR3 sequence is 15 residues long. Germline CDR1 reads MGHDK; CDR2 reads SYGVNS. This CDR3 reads CASRIQGSSYNEQFF. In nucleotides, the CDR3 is TGTGCCAGCAGAATACAGGGTAGCTCCTACAATGAGCAGTTCTTC.

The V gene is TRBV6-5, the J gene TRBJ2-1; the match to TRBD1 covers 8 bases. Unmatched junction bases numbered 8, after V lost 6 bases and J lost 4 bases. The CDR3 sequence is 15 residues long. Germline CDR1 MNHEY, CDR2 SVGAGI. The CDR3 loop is CASSEQGGLYNEQFF. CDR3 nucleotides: TGTGCCAGCAGCGAACAGGGGGGATTATACAATGAGCAGTTCTTC.

CDR3 DNA sequence: TGTGCCAGCAGCTCCCCCAAGACAGGGGTCAATGAGCAGTTCTTC. This sequence encodes CASSSPKTGVNEQFF. The V gene is TRBV9, the J gene TRBJ2-1; 8 nucleotides agree with TRBD1. This CDR3 has 15 amino acids. The J segment lost 6 bases and the V segment lost 4 bases, leaving 9 bases of the junction unmatched. The germline V gene encodes CDR1 SGDLS and CDR2 YYNGEE.

CDR3 sequence (DNA): TGTGCCAGCTCACCCCAGGCGGGGGAAGAGACTGAAGCTTTCTTT. Translating gives CASSPQAGEETEAFF. The chain has TRBV18 and TRBJ1-1; D may be TRBD1 (5 bases). In germline, CDR1 is KGHSH, CDR2 LQKENI. With 3 bases removed from V and 5 bases from J, the gap between germline ends came to 16 bases. This CDR3 has 15 amino acids.

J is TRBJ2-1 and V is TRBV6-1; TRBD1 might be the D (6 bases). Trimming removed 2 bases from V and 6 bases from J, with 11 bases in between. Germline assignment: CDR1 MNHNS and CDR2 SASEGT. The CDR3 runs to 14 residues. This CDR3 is CASSEPTGRNEQFF. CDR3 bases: TGTGCCAGCAGTGAACCCACAGGGCGCAATGAGCAGTTCTTC.

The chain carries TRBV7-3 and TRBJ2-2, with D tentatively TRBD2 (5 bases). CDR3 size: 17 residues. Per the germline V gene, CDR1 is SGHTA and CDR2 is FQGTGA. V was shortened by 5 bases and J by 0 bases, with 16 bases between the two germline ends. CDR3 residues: CASSLVYVGANTGELFF. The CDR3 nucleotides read TGTGCCAGCAGCCTGGTATATGTCGGGGCGAACACCGGGGAGCTGTTTTTT.

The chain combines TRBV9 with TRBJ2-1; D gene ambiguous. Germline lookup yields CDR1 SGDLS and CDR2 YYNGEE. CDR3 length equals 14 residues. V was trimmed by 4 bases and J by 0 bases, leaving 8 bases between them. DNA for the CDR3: TGTGCCAGCAGCCTTCTCAGCTCCTACAATGAGCAGTTCTTC. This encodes CASSLLSSYNEQFF.

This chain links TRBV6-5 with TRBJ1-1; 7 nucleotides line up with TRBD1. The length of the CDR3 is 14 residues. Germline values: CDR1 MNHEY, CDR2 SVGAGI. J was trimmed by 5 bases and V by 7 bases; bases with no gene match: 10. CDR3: CASNTNRGSTEAFF. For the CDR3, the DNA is TGTGCCAGCAACACGAACAGGGGTAGTACTGAAGCTTTCTTT.

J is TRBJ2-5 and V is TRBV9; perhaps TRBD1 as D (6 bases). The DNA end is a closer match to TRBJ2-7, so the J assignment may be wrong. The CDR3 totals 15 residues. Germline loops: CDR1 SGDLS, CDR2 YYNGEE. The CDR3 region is CASSVGGTKSYEQYF. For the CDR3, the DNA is TGTGCCAGCAGCGTAGGAGGGACAAAATCCTACGAGCAGTACTTC.

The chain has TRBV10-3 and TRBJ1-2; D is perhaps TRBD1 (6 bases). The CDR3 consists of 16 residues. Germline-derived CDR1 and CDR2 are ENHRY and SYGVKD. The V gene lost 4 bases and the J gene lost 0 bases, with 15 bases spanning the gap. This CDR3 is CAISGATGTSNYGYTF. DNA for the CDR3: TGTGCCATCAGTGGCGCAACCGGGACATCTAACTATGGCTACACCTTC.

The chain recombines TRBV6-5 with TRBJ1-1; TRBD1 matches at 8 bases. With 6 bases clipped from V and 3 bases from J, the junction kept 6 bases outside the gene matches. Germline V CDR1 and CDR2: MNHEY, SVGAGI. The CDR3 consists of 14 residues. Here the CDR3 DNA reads TGTGCCAGCAGCCTCCGGACAGGGCACACTGAAGCTTTCTTT. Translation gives CASSLRTGHTEAFF.

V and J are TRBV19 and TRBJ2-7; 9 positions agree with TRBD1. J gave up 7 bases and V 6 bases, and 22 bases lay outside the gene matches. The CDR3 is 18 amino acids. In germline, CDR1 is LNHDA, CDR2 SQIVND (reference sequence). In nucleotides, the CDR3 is TGTGCCAGTAGCCTATATTCCCCCGGGACAGGGCATCCGGGGGAGCAGTACTTC. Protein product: CASSLYSPGTGHPGEQYF.